This T cell receptor beta chain was identified during a study of T-cell reconstitution after alpha-beta-depleted transplantation in children. Whole-study findings and limits: Newly produced T cells mostly provided counts and TCRbeta diversity after one year, as hyperexpanded clones declined. Some patients' high day-60 TCRbeta diversity was traced to surviving recipient T cells and thymic progenitors. The study reportedly traced alpha-beta T cells about two months after transplant to several hundred expanded graft clones.

Deletions cut 0 bases from V and 4 bases from J, with 16 bases between. This CDR3 spans 16 amino acids. Germline V CDR1 and CDR2: SGHRS, YFSETQ. This clonotype was detected a few times. Its antigen is not known. Unique molecular identifiers were built into the TCRbeta library. Each CDR3 protein is one row after TCRdb ran MiXCR on the PCR reads. Of approximately 97,000 distinct CDR3 sequences detected, approximately 8% appear once; the ten largest clones hold about a sixth. This material consisted of PBMCs, taken before TCRalphabeta/CD19-depleted stem cell transplant. The rearrangement uses TRBV5-1 and TRBJ2-5; the D call may be TRBD1 or TRBD2 (6 bases each). The receptor comes from a boy younger than 10 with acute lymphoblastic leukemia, due to receive a stem cell transplant. The CDR3: CASSLDFPGARETQYF. The DNA of the CDR3 is TGCGCCAGCAGCTTGGATTTCCCGGGGGCTCGAGAGACCCAGTACTTC.